This is a list of T cell receptor beta chains from one sample in a study of regulatory T cells in long-lasting Graves disease. TCRdb redid the calling of the multiplex PCR reads with MiXCR, one entry per CDR3 protein. The sample has 400,000 or so distinct CDR3 sequences, about a quarter seen once. The material sequenced was peripheral blood mononuclear cells (PBMCs), taken when the disease was refractory, from a patient treated with antithyroid drugs. The receptors originated from a female donor with Graves disease. Both conserved end residues are trimmed from each CDR3. Each record gives: V gene, clone size, CDR3 protein. Rows may omit the clone size; those that give it use once, few, many or a size class.

>TRBV19|.
ASSKPGQGSYGYT
>TRBV9|.
ASSVQPASEAF
>TRBV7-9|.
ASSFSGRGHNEQF
>TRBV2|many
ASREVRGYGYT
>TRBV7-9|many
ASSRRQGMTETQY
>TRBV13|many
ASSPDRSYEQY
>TRBV6-1|few
ASSYYPPGELF
>TRBV6-5|.
ASSYVASGANVLT
>TRBV20-1|many
SASRTSGDPYEQY
>TRBV7-8|many
ASSPARGLEVNEKLF
>TRBV6-5|many
ASSYARGEQY
>TRBV19|once
ASNPSGTLEQY
>TRBV29-1|few
SYGILTNTEAF
>TRBV18|few
ASSRGPGTSNQPQH
>TRBV6-1|many
ASSGGGGTYEQY
>TRBV7-9|few
ASSLRVQGAIQETQY
>TRBV20-1|few
SAREGQAKSNQPQH
>TRBV5-6|.
ASKTGSNTGELF
>TRBV2|.
ASGRPGIPYGYT
>TRBV6-2/TRBV6-3|.
ASSEFPAGVDIQY
>TRBV28|many
ASRSVRGRTGELF
>TRBV6-9|.
ASSYSEQTTQY
>TRBV7-2|many
ASSQTSEQY
>TRBV20-1|.
SAYHGTSGRGGEQY
>TRBV3-1|.
ASGPGNYEQY
>TRBV28|many
ASSRQGGIGETQY
>TRBV12-3/TRBV12-4|many
ASSPKTRGNIQY
>TRBV5-1|few
ASSPGGHVEETQY
>TRBV20-1|.
SARKRTGYTEAF
>TRBV20-1|many
SASTGTWDTEAF
>TRBV20-1|many
SACPGQSHEQY
>TRBV25-1|.
ASSPSGGRGYT
>TRBV18|once
ASSPKRDSPATNEKLF
>TRBV3-1|once
ASSSTSGRADETQY
>TRBV15|.
ATSRDFTQTQY
>TRBV12-3/TRBV12-4|few
ASSPGGLGGYT
>TRBV5-1|many
ASSLGTANTETF
>TRBV11-2|many
ASSARLAEETQY
>TRBV13|.
ASSLQTTPYGQY
>TRBV19|few
ASSRFFGSQKETQY
>TRBV7-6|few
ASSSFSGNYEQY
>TRBV5-1|.
ASSLGKPNTEAF
>TRBV5-1|.
ASSLAQGARNEQY
>TRBV7-6|many
ASSLVANGVHEQY
>TRBV30|many
AGRSSLQETQY